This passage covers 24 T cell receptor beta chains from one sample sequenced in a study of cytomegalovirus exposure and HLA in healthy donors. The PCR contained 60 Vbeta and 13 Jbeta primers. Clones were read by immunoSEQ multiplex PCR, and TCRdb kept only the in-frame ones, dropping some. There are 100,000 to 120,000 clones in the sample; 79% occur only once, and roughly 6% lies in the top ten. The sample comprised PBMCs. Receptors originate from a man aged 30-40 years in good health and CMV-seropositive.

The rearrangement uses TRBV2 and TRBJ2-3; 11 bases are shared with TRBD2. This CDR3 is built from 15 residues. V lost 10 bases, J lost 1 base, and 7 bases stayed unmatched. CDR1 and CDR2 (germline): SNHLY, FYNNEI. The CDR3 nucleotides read TGTGCCATCCCGACTAGCGGGGAACGCACAGATACGCAGTATTTT. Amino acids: CAIPTSGERTDTQYF.

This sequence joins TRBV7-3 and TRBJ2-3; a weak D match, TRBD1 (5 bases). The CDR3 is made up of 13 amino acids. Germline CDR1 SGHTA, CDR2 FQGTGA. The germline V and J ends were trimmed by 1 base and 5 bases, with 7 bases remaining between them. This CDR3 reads CASSLIGEDTQYF. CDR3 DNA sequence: TGTGCCAGCAGCTTAATAGGGGAAGATACGCAGTATTTT.

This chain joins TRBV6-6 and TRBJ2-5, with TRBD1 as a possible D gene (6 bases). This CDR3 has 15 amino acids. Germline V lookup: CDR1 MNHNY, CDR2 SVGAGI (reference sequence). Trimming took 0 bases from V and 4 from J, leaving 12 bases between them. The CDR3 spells CASSYSPRGVETQYF. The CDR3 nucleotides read TGTGCCAGCAGTTACTCCCCCAGGGGAGTAGAGACCCAGTACTTC.

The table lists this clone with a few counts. CDR3 residues: CASAPAGSYNEQFF. For the CDR3, the DNA is TGCGCCAGCGCCCCCGCAGGGTCCTACAATGAGCAGTTCTTC. The J gene is TRBJ2-1, the V gene TRBV5-1; perhaps TRBD1 as D (5 bases). From germline, CDR1 is SGHRS and CDR2 YFSETQ. CDR3 size: 14 residues. Trimming took off 7 bases at V and 1 base at J, with 12 bases between the two ends.

The CDR3 protein is CASSPRDRVTGELFF. The CDR3 DNA follows: TGTGCCAGCAGTCCACGGGACAGGGTAACCGGGGAGCTGTTTTTT. The chain has TRBV6-5 and TRBJ2-2, with TRBD1 identical over 9 bases. Germline V gives CDR1 MNHEY, CDR2 SVGAGI. This CDR3 is 15 amino acids long. Unmatched junction bases numbered 6, after V lost 5 bases and J lost 5 bases.

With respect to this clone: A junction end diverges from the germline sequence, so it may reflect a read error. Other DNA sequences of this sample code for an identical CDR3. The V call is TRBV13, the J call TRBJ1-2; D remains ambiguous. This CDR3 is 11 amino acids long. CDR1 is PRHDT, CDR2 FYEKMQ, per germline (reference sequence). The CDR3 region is CASRSGYGYTF. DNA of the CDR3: TGCGCCAGCAGGTCGGGCTATGGCTACACCTTC.

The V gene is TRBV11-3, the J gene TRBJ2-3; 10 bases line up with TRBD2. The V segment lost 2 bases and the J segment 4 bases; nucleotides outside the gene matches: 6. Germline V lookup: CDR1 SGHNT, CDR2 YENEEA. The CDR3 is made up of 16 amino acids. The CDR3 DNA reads TGTGCCAGCAGCTTAAGGAGCGGGGGGGCCGCAGATACGCAGTATTTT. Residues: CASSLRSGGAADTQYF.

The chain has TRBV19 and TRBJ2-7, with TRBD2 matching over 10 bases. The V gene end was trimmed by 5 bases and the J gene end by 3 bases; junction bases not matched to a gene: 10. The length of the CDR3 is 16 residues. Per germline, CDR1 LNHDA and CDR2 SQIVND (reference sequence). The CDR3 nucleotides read TGTGCCAGTAGTGATGGATTGAGGACTAGCGGCTACGAGCAGTACTTC. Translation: CASSDGLRTSGYEQYF.

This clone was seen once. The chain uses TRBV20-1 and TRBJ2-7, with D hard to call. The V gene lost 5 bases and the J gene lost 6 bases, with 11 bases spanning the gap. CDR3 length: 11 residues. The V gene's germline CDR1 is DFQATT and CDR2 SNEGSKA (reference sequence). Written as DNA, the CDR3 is TGCAGTGCTCTGGCCTCGCCCGAGCAGTACTTC. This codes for CSALASPEQYF.

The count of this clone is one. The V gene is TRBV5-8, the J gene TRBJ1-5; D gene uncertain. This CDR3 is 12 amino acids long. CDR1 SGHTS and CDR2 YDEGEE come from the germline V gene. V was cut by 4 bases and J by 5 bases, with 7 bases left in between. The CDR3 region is CASSPRDQPQHF. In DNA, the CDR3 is TGTGCCAGCAGCCCCCGGGATCAGCCCCAGCATTTT.

CDR3: CASSLSRSRGFDQPQHF. In nucleotides, the CDR3 is TGTGCCAGCAGCCTGAGCCGGTCCAGGGGGTTCGATCAGCCCCAGCATTTT. The chain carries TRBV14 and TRBJ1-5, with 7 nucleotides matching TRBD1. Germline V gives CDR1 SGHDN, CDR2 FVKESK. The CDR3 is 17 amino acids. J lost 5 bases, V lost 4 bases, and 14 bases had no gene match.

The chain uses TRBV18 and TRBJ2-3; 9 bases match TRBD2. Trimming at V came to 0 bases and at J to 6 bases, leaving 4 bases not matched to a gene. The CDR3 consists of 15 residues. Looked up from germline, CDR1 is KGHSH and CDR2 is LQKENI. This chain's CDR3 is CASSPPGLAFDTQYF. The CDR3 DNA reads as TGTGCCAGCTCACCACCGGGACTAGCATTCGATACGCAGTATTTT.

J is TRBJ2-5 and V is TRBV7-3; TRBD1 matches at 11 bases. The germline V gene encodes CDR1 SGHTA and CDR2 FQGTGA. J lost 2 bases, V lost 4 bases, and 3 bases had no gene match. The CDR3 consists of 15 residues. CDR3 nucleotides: TGTGCCAGCAGCTCGGACAGGGGGCTGCAAGAGACCCAGTACTTC. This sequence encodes CASSSDRGLQETQYF.

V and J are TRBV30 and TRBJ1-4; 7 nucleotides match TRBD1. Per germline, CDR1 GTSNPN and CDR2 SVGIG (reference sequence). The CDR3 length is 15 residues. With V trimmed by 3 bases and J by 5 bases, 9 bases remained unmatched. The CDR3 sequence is CAWSDGQERNEKLFF. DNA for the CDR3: TGTGCCTGGAGCGACGGACAGGAGCGAAATGAAAAACTGTTTTTT.

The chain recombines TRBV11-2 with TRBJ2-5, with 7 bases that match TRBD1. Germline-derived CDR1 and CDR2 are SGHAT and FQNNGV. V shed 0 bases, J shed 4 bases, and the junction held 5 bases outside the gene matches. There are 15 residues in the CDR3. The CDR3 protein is CASSLDTGEGETQYF. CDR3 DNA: TGTGCCAGCAGCTTAGATACAGGGGAAGGAGAGACCCAGTACTTC.

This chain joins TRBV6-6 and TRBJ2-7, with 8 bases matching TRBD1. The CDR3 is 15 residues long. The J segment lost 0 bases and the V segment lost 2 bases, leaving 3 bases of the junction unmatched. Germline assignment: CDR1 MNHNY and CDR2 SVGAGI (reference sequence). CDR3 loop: CASSYGQGGSYEQYF. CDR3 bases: TGTGCCAGCAGTTACGGACAGGGAGGCTCCTACGAGCAGTACTTC.

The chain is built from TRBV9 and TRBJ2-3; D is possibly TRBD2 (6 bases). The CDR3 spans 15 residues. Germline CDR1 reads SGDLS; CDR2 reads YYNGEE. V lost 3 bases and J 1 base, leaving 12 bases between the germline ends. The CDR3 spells CASSAPGEGTDTQYF. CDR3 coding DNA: TGTGCCAGCAGCGCCCCGGGGGAAGGCACAGATACGCAGTATTTT.

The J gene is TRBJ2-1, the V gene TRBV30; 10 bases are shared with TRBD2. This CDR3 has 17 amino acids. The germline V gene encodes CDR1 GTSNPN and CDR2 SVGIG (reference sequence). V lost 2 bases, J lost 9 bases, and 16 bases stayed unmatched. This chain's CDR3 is CAWSRLGSGGAGSEQFF. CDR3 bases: TGTGCCTGGAGTAGATTGGGGAGCGGGGGGGCCGGCAGTGAGCAGTTCTTC.

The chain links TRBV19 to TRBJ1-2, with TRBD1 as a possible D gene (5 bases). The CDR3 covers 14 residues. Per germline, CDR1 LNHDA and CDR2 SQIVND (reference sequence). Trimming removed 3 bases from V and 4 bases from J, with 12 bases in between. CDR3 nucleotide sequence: TGTGCCAGTAGTATTCAGGGAACGGGCTATGGCTACACCTTC. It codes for CASSIQGTGYGYTF.

CDR3 region: CASSQPWEGRGYTF. The DNA of the CDR3 is TGCGCCAGCAGCCAACCATGGGAGGGTAGGGGCTACACCTTC. V and J are TRBV4-1 and TRBJ1-2; unclear D gene. Trimming took off 2 bases at V and 8 bases at J, with 15 bases between the two ends. The CDR3 loop spans 14 amino acids. Germline V CDR1 and CDR2: MGHRA, YSYEKL.

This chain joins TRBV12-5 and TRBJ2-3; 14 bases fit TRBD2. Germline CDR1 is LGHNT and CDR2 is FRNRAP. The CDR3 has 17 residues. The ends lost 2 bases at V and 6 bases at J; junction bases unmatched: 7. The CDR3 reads CASGLSSTSGGVDTQYF. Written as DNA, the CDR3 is TGTGCTAGTGGTTTGTCATCGACTAGCGGGGGGGTTGATACGCAGTATTTT.

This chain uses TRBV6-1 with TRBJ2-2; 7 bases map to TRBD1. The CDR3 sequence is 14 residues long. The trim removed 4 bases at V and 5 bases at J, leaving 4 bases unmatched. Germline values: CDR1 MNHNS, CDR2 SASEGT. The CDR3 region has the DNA TGTGCCAGCAGTGGAAGGGGGCGAACCGGGGAGCTGTTTTTT. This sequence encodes CASSGRGRTGELFF.

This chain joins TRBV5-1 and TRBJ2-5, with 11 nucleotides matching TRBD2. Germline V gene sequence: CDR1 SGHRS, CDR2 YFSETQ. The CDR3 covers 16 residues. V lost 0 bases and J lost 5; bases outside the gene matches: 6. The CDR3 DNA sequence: TGCGCCAGCAGCTTGGGGGTAGCGGGGGGGCCCGAGACCCAGTACTTC. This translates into CASSLGVAGGPETQYF.

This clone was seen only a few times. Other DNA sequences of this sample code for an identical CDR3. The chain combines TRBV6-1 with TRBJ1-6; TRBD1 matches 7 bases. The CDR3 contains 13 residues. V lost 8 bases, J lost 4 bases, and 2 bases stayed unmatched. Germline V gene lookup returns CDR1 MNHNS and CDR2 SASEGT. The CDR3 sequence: CASATGYNSPLHF. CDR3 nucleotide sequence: TGTGCCAGCGCGACAGGGTATAATTCACCCCTCCACTTT.